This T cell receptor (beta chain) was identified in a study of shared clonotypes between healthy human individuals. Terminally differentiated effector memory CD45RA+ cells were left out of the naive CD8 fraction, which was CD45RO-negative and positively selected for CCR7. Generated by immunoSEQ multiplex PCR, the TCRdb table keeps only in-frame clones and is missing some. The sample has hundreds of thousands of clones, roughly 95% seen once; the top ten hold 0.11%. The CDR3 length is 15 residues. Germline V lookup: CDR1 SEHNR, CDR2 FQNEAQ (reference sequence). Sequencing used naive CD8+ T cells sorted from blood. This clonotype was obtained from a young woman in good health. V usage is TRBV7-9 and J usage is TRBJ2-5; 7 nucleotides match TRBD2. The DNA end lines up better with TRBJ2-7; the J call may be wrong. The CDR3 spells CASSGKLARPYEQYF. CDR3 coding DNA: TGTGCCAGCAGCGGTAAACTAGCGCGCCCCTACGAGCAGTACTTC.